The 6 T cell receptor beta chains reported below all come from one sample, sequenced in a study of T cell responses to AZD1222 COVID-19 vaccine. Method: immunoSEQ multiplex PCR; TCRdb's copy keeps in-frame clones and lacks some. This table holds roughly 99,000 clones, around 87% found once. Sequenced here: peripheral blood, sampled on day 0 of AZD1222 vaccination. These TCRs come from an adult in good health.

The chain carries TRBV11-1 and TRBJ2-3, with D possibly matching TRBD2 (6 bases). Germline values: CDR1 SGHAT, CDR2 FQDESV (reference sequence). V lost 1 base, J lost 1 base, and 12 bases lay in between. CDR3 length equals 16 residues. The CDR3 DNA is TGTGCCAGCAGCTTAGTTCGCGGGGTTCGCACAGATACGCAGTATTTT. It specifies CASSLVRGVRTDTQYF.

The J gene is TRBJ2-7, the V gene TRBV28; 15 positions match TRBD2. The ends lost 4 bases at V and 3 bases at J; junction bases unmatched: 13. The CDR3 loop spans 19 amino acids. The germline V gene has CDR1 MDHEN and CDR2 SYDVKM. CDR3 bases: TGTGCCAGCAGTTCAATACGGGACAAGGGACTAGCGGGAGGCTACGAGCAGTACTTC. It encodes CASSSIRDKGLAGGYEQYF.

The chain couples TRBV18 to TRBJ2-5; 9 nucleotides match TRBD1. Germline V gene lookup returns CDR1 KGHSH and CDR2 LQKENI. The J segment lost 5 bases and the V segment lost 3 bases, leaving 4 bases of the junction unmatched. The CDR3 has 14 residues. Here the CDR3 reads CASSPGQGMETQYF. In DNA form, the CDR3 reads TGTGCCAGCTCACCGGGACAGGGTATGGAGACCCAGTACTTC.

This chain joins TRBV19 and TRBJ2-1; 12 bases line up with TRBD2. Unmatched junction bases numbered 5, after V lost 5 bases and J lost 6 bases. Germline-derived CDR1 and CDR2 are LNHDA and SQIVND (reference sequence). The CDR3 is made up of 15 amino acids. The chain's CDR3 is CASSPLAGGVNEQFF. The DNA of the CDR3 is TGTGCCAGTAGTCCTCTAGCGGGAGGGGTCAATGAGCAGTTCTTC.

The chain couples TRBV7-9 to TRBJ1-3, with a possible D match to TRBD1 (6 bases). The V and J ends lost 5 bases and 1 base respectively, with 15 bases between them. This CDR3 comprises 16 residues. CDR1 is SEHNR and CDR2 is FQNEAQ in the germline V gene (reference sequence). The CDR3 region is CASSAEPRGSGNTIYF. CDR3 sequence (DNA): TGTGCCAGCAGCGCCGAGCCCAGGGGATCTGGAAACACCATATATTTT.

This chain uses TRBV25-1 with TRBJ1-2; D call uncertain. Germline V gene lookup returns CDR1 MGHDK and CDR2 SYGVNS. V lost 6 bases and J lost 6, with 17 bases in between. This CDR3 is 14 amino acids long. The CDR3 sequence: CASSQRSRLDGYTF. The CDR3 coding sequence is TGTGCCAGCAGCCAGAGGTCCCGGTTGGATGGCTACACCTTC.